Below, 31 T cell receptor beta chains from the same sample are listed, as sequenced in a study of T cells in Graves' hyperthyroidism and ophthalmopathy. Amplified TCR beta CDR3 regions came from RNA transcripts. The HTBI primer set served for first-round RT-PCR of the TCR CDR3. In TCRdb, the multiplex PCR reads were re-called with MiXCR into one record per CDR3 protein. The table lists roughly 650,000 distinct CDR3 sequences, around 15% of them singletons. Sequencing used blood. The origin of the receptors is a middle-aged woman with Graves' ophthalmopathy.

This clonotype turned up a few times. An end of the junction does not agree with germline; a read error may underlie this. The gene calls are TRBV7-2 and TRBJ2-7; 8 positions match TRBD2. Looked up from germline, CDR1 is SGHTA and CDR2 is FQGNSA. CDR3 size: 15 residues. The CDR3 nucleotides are TGTGCCGGCAGCTTAGTTAGCGGGAATACCTACGAGCAGTACTTC. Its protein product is CAGSLVSGNTYEQYF.

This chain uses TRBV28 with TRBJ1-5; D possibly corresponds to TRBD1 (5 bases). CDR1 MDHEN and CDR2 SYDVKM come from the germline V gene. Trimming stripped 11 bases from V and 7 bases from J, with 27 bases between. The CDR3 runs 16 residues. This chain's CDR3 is CAALPLYWGKGQPQHF. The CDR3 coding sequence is TGTGCCGCTCTCCCCCTATATTGGGGGAAGGGGCAGCCCCAGCATTTT.

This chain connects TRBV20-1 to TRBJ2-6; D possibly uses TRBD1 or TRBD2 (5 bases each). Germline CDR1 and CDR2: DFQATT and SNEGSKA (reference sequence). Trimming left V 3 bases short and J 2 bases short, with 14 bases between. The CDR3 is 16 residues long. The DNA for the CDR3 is TGCAGTGCTAGTGAGGGTATGGGGGCTGGGGCCAACGTCCTGACTTTC. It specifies CSASEGMGAGANVLTF.

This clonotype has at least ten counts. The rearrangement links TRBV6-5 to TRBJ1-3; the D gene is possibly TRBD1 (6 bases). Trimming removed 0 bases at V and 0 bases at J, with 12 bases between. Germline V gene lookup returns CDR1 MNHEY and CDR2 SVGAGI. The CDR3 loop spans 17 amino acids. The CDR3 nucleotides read TGTGCCAGCAGTTACTCTGGCCAGGGGAGCTCTGGAAACACCATATATTTT. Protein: CASSYSGQGSSGNTIYF.

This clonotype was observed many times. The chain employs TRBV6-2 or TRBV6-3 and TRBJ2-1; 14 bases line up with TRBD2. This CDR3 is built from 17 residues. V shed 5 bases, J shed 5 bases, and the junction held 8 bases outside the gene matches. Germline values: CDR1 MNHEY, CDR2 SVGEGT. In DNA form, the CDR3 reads TGTGCCAGCAGTCCAAAGAGGGGACTAGCGGGAGACAATGAGCAGTTCTTC. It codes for CASSPKRGLAGDNEQFF.

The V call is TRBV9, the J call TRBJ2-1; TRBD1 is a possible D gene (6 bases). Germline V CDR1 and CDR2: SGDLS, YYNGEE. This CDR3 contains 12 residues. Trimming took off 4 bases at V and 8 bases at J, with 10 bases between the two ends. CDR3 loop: CASSPHRDEQFF. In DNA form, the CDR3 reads TGTGCCAGCAGCCCTCACAGGGATGAGCAGTTCTTC. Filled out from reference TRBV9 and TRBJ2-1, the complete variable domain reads DSGVTQTPKHLITATGQRVTLRCSPRSGDLSVYWYQQSLDQGLQFLIQYYNGEERAKGNILERFSAQQFPDLHSELNLSSLELGDSALYFCASSPHRDEQFFGPGTRLTVL.

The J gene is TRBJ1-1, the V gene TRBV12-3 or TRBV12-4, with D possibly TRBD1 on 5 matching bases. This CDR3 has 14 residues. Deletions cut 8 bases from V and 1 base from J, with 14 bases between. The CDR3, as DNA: TGTGCCAGCGCCCTCTCGACAGAGAACACTGAAGCTTTCTTT. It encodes CASALSTENTEAFF.

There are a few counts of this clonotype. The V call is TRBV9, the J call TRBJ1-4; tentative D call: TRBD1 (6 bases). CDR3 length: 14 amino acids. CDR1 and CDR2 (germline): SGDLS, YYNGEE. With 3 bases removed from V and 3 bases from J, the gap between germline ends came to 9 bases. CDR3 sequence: CASSAGTPNEKLFF. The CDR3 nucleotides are TGTGCCAGCAGCGCCGGGACACCTAATGAAAAACTGTTTTTT.

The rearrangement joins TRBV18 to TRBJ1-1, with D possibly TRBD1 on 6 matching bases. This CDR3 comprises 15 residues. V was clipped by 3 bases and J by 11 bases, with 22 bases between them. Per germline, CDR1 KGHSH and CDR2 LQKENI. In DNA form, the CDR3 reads TGTGCCAGCTCACCGCTCCAGGGGTTGTTCGATATGGCTTTCTTT. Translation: CASSPLQGLFDMAFF.

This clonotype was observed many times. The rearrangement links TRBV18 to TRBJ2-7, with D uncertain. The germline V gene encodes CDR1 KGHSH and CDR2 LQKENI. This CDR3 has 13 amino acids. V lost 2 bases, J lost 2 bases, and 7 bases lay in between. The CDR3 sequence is CASSPSRTYEQYF. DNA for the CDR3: TGTGCCAGCTCACCATCTAGAACCTACGAGCAGTACTTC.

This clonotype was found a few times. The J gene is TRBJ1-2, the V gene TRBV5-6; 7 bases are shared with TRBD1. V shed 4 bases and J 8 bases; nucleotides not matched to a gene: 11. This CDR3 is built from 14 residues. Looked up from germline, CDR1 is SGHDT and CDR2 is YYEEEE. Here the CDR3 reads CASSAAGGSRGYTF. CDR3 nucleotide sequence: TGTGCCAGCAGCGCGGCAGGGGGATCGCGCGGCTACACCTTC. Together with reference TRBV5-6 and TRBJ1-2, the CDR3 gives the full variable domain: DAGVTQSPTHLIKTRGQQVTLRCSPKSGHDTVSWYQQALGQGPQFIFQYYEEEERQRGNFPDRFSGHQFPNYSSELNVNALLLGDSALYLCASSAAGGSRGYTFGSGTRLTVV.

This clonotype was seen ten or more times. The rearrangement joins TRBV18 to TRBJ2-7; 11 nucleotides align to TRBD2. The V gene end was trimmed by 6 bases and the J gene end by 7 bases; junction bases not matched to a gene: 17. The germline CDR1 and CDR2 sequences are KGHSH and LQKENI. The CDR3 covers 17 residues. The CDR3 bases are TGTGCCAGCTCCCCCCCGGCCCCGCTAGCGGGAGGCGGGGAGCAGTACTTC. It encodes CASSPPAPLAGGGEQYF.

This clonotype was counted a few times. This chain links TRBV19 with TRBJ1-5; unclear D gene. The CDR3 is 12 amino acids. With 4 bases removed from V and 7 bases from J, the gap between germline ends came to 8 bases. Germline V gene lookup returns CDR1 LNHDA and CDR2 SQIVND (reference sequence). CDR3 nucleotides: TGTGCCAGTAGTAGGTTGAAACAGCCCCAGCATTTT. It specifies CASSRLKQPQHF.

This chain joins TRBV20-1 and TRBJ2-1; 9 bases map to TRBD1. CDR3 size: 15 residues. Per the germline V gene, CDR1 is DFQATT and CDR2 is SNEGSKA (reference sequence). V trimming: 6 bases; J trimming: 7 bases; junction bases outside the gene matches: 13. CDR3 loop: CSATDRGRSLNEQFF. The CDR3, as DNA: TGCAGTGCGACGGACAGGGGACGATCTTTAAATGAGCAGTTCTTC.

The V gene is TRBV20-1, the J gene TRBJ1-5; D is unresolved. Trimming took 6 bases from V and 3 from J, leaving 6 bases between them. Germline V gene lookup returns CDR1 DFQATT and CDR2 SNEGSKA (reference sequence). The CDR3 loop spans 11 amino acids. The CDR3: CSAMDNQPQHF. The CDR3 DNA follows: TGCAGTGCCATGGACAATCAGCCCCAGCATTTT.

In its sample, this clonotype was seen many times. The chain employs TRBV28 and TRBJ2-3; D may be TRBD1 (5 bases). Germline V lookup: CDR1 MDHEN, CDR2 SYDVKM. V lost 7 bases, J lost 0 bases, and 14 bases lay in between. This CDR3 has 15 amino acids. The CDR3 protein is CASTTQGPSTDTQYF. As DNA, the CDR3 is TGTGCCAGCACTACTCAGGGCCCCAGCACAGATACGCAGTATTTT.

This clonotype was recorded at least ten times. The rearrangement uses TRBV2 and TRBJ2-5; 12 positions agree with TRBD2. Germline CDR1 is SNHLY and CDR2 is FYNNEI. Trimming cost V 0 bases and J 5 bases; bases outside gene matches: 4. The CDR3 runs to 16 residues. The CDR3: CASSEAGLAGGETQYF. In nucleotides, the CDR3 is TGTGCCAGCAGTGAAGCGGGACTAGCGGGCGGGGAGACCCAGTACTTC.

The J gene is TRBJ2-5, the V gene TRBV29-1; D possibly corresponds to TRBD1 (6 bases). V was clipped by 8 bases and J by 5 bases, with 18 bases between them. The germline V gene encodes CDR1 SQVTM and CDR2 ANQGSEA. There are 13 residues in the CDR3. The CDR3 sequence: CSIRQAAAETQYF. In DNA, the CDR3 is TGCAGCATAAGACAGGCCGCGGCGGAGACCCAGTACTTC.

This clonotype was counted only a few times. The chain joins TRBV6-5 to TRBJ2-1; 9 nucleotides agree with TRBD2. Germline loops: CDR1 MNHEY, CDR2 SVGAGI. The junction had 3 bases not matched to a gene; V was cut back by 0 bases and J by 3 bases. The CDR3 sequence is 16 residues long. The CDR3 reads CASSYSRGGDYNEQFF. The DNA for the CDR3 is TGTGCCAGCAGTTACTCGCGCGGGGGGGACTACAATGAGCAGTTCTTC.

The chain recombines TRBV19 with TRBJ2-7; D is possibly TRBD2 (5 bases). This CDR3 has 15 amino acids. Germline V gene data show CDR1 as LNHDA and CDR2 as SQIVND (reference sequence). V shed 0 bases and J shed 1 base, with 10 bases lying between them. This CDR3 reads CASSIEAGNSYEQYF. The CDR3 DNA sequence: TGTGCCAGTAGTATAGAGGCCGGGAATTCCTACGAGCAGTACTTC.

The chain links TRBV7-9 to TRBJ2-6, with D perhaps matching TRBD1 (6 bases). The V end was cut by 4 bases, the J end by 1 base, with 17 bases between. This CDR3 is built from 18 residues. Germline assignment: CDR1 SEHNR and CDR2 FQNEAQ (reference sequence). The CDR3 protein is CASSSPGTSSSGANVLTF. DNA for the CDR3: TGTGCCAGCAGCTCTCCCGGGACATCTAGTTCTGGGGCCAACGTCCTGACTTTC.

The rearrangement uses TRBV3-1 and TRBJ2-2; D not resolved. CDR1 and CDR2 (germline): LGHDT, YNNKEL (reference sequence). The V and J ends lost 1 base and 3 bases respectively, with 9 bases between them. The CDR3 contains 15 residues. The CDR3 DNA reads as TGTGCCAGCAGCCAAGCTTTACAAGACACCGGGGAGCTGTTTTTT. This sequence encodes CASSQALQDTGELFF.

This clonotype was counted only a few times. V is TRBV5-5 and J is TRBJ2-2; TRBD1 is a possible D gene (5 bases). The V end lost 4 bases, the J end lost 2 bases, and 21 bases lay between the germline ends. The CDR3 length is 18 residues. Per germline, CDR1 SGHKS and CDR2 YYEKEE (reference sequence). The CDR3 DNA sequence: TGTGCCAGCAGCCCTAAGCAGGTGGGGCCTCCCAACACCGGGGAGCTGTTTTTT. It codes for CASSPKQVGPPNTGELFF.

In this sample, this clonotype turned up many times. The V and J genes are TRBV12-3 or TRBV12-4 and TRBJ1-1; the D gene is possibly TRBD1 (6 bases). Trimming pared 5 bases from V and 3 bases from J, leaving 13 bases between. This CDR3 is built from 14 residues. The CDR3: CASSRTERYTEAFF. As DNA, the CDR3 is TGTGCCAGCAGTCGGACAGAGAGGTACACTGAAGCTTTCTTT.

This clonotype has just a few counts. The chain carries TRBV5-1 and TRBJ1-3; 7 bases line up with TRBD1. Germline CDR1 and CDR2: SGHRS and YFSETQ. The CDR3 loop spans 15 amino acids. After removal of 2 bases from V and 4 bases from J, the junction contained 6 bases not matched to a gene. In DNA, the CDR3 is TGCGCCAGCAGCTTCACAGGGGAAGACGGAAACACCATATATTTT. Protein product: CASSFTGEDGNTIYF.

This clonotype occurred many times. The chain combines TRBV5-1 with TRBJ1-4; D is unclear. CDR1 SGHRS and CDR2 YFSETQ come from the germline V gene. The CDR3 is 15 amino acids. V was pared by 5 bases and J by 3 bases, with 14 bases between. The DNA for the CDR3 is TGCGCCAGCAGACCCTCGGTGTTATCTAATGAAAAACTGTTTTTT. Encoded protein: CASRPSVLSNEKLFF.

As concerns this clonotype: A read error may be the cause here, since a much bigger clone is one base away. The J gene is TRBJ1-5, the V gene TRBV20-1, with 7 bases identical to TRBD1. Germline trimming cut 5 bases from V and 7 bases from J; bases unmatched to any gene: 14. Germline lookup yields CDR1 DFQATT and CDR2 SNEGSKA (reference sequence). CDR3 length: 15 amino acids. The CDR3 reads CSAVDTEGARQPQHF. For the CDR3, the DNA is TGCAGTGCTGTCGACACGGAGGGGGCGCGGCAGCCCCAGCATTTT.

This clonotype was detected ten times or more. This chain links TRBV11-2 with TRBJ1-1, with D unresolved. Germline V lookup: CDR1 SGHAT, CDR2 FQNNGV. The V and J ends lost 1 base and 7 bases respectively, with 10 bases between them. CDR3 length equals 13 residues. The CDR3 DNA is TGTGCCAGCAGCTTAGTGCAGCAGTTTGAAGCTTTCTTT. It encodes CASSLVQQFEAFF.

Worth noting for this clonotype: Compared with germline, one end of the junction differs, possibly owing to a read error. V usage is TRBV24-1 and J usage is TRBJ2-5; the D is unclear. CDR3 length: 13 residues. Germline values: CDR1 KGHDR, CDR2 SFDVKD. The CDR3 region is CATSDSNQGTQYF. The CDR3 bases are TGTGCCACCAGTGACTCCAACCAAGGGACCCAGTACTTC.

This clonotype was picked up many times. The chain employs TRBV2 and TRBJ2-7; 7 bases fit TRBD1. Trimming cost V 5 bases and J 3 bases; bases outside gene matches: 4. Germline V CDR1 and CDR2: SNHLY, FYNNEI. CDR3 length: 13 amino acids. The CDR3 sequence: CASSIGQVYEQYF. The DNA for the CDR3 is TGTGCCAGCAGTATAGGACAGGTCTACGAGCAGTACTTC.

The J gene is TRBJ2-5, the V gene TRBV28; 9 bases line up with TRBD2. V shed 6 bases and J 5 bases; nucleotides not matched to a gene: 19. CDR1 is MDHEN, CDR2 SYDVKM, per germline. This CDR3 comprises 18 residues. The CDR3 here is CASSSRAGSGSLGETQYF. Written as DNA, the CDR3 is TGTGCCAGCAGCTCCCGCGCCGGTAGCGGGAGTTTAGGGGAGACCCAGTACTTC.